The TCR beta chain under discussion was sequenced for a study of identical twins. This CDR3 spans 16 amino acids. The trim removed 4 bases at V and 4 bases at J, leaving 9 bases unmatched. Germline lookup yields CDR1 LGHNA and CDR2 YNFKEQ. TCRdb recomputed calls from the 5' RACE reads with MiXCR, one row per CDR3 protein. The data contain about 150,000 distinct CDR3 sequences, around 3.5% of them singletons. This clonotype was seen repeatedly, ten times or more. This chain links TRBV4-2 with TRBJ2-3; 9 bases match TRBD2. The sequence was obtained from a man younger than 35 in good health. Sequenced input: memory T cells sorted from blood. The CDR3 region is CASSLGFAGGPDTQYF. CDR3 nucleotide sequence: TGTGCCAGCAGCCTCGGATTCGCGGGAGGGCCAGATACGCAGTATTTT.